These T cell receptor beta chains were read from a single sample in a study of cytomegalovirus exposure and HLA in healthy donors. Produced via immunoSEQ multiplex PCR; TCRdb's table is partial and in-frame only. In the table there are around 300,000 clones, 80% to 90% of which are singletons. The specimen sequenced was PBMCs. The receptor set was obtained from a woman aged 18-30 years in good health and CMV-seronegative. The CDR3 runs from the conserved cysteine through the conserved F or W. A D gene is named only where the DNA matches it firmly. Clone size is given for some rows only: seen once, a few or many times, or a class if the clone is expanded.

TRBJ2-2 | TRBV21-1 | . | few | TGTGCCAGCAGCAACCTGGACAGGGAGGGCGGGGAGCTGTTTTTT | CASSNLDREGGELFF
TRBJ2-7 | TRBV2 | . | . | TGTGCCAGCAGTGAGGGCCGGAGGACCGGCGAGCAGTACTTC | CASSEGRRTGEQYF
TRBJ2-5 | TRBV5-4 | . | . | TGTGCCAGCAGCTCGAATTCGGGTAACCAAGAGACCCAGTACTTC | CASSSNSGNQETQYF
TRBJ2-1 | TRBV29-1 | TRBD1 | . | TGCAGCGTTCAACCCGGGACAGGCTCCTACAATGAGCAGTTCTTC | CSVQPGTGSYNEQFF
TRBJ1-1 | TRBV7-8 | . | . | TGTGCCAGCAGCTTACAGGGGTTCACTGAAGCTTTCTTT | CASSLQGFTEAFF
TRBJ2-7 | TRBV10-3 | TRBD1 | . | TGTGCCATCAGTGAGTCGGGACAGATATCCTACGAGCAGTACTTC | CAISESGQISYEQYF
TRBJ1-5 | TRBV4-3 | TRBD1 | . | TGCGCCAGCAGCCAAGATTACAGGGGCCTAAATCAGCCCCAGCATTTT | CASSQDYRGLNQPQHF
TRBJ2-3 | TRBV7-9 | . | . | TGTGCCAGCAGCCAACGACATGCCCGTAACACAGATACGCAGTATTTT | CASSQRHARNTDTQYF
TRBJ1-4 | TRBV15 | . | many | TGTGCCACCAATCCCAACAGGGCAGGGAATGAAAAACTGTTTTTT | CATNPNRAGNEKLFF
TRBJ2-7 | TRBV10-2 | TRBD2 | . | TGCGCCAGCACCCCTATACAAGGCGAGACTAGCGGGAAGGGCTACGAGCAGTACTTC | CASTPIQGETSGKGYEQYF
TRBJ1-2 | TRBV19 | TRBD1 | . | TGTGCCAGTAATAAATTGACAGGGTATGGCTACACCTTC | CASNKLTGYGYTF
TRBJ1-6 | TRBV6-7 | . | few | TGTGCCAGCAGTTACAGCAGCAGGGGATCCCTCCACTTT | CASSYSSRGSLHF
TRBJ2-1 | TRBV7-2 | . | . | TGTGCCAGCAGCCCCTACCTTTACAATGAGCAGTTCTTC | CASSPYLYNEQFF
TRBJ1-5 | TRBV5-1 | . | . | TGCGCCAGCAGCTTGAACACCAATCAGCCCCAGCATTTT | CASSLNTNQPQHF
TRBJ1-2 | TRBV25-1 | . | once | TGTGCCACCCCATGGGGGGATAACTATGGCTACACCTTC | CATPWGDNYGYTF
TRBJ1-5 | TRBV7-6 | . | . | TGTGCCAGCAGCTTAGAGGCAGGGATGAAAAATCAGCCCCAGCATTTT | CASSLEAGMKNQPQHF
TRBJ1-3 | TRBV5-1 | TRBD1 | . | TGCGCCAGCAGCTTGGGACAGGGGGGAAACACCATATATTTT | CASSLGQGGNTIYF
TRBJ2-5 | TRBV11-2 | TRBD2 | once | TGTGCCAGCAGCCCCTGGGGGGGTGAGGAGACCCAGTACTTC | CASSPWGGEETQYF
TRBJ1-1 | TRBV6-6 | . | once | TGTGCCAGCAGTCCCAGGGGCGGCGAAGCTTTCTTT | CASSPRGGEAFF
TRBJ1-6 | TRBV9 | . | . | TGTGCCAGCAGCGCTGAAGGGGTGGGAGGATATAATTCACCCCTCCACTTT | CASSAEGVGGYNSPLHF